The rows below give T cell receptor beta chains drawn from one sample of a study of post-analysis software for immune sequencing data. TCRdb used MiXCR to reprocess the PCR reads, holding one entry per CDR3 protein. The repertoire holds hundreds of thousands of distinct CDR3 sequences, with roughly three fifths as singletons. Material for sequencing was blood. The receptors stem from a girl aged 2 to 9 with multiple sclerosis. CDR3s include the opening cysteine and the closing phenylalanine or tryptophan. D genes are given only for firm matches. Rows give clone size only sometimes, using once, few, many, or a class for an expanded clone.

D	V	size	J	DNA	CDR3
TRBD1	TRBV6-2/TRBV6-3	-	TRBJ1-1	TGTGCCAGCAGTCCCCCAAGGGGACAGACGAACACTGAAGCTTTCTTT	CASSPPRGQTNTEAFF
TRBD1	TRBV5-1	-	TRBJ2-5	TGCGCCAGCAGCGGGACAGGGGGTTACCAAGAGACCCAGTACTTC	CASSGTGGYQETQYF
TRBD2	TRBV6-1	-	TRBJ2-1	TGTGCCAGCAGTGAAGATGTAGCGGGGGAGAATGAGCAGTTCTTC	CASSEDVAGENEQFF
-	TRBV11-2	-	TRBJ2-1	TGTGCCAGCAGCTTAGATCTTGTAGCGGCCAATGAGCAGTTCTTC	CASSLDLVAANEQFF
TRBD1	TRBV12-3/TRBV12-4	-	TRBJ1-2	TGTGCCAGCAGCTTCCAGGGGGGCGACACCTTC	CASSFQGGDTF
TRBD1	TRBV11-2	-	TRBJ2-1	TGTGCCAGCAGCTTCATTCCGGGACAGGGGTGGAATGAGCAGTTCTTC	CASSFIPGQGWNEQFF
TRBD2	TRBV20-1	few	TRBJ2-5	TGCAGTGCCCTAGGGACTAGCGGGGGAGGGCAAGAGACCCAGTACTTC	CSALGTSGGGQETQYF
-	TRBV7-2	-	TRBJ2-3	TGTGCCAGCAGCTCCTATTCCGGGACGGGGACATCTAGCACAGATACGCAGTATTTT	CASSSYSGTGTSSTDTQYF
TRBD2	TRBV20-1	-	TRBJ2-1	TGCAGTGCCCCCCTAGGGCTAGCGGGAGTTCATGAGCAGTTCTTC	CSAPLGLAGVHEQFF
-	TRBV2	-	TRBJ2-3	TGTGCCAGCAGTGACGTTTCAGGGCCTAATACGCAGTATTTT	CASSDVSGPNTQYF
-	TRBV20-1	-	TRBJ2-1	TGCAGTGCTACCTCCAGTAATGAGCAGTTCTTC	CSATSSNEQFF
-	TRBV6-2/TRBV6-3	-	TRBJ1-1	TGTGCCAGCAGTTATCAAGGGGAGACTGAAGCTTTCTTT	CASSYQGETEAFF
TRBD2	TRBV20-1	-	TRBJ2-5	TGCAGTGCCGCAGGACTAGCCCAAGAGACCCAGTACTTC	CSAAGLAQETQYF
-	TRBV7-9	-	TRBJ2-7	TGTGCCCTTAGAGAGGGAGGGGGCAGCCTCCCCGAGCAGTACTTC	CALREGGGSLPEQYF
-	TRBV3-1	-	TRBJ1-6	TGTGCCAGCAGCCCCAGTTACGGGAAACCCCTCCACTTT	CASSPSYGKPLHF
TRBD2	TRBV7-2	-	TRBJ2-3	TGTGCCAGCAGCTTAGTAGCGGGAGGGTGGGCAGATACGCAGTATTTT	CASSLVAGGWADTQYF
TRBD1	TRBV7-6	few	TRBJ2-5	TGTGCCAGCAGCCCCCACCCACAGGGGGCAAGCGAGACCCAGTACTTC	CASSPHPQGASETQYF
-	TRBV20-1	-	TRBJ2-3	TGCAGTGCGTGGAGGCGGGTCAGCACAGATACGCAGTATTTT	CSAWRRVSTDTQYF
TRBD1	TRBV9	many	TRBJ2-7	TGTGCCAGCAGCGCCCGGGACAGCTTCCACGAGCAGTACTTC	CASSARDSFHEQYF
-	TRBV21-1	-	TRBJ2-3	TGTGCCAGCACCAGCACTAGCGGGGTACCCTCAGATACGCAGTATTTT	CASTSTSGVPSDTQYF
TRBD2	TRBV7-2	few	TRBJ2-1	TGTGCCAGCAGCCCCATAGCGGGGAACAATGAGCAGTTCTTC	CASSPIAGNNEQFF
-	TRBV7-6	-	TRBJ1-4	TGTGCCAGCAGCTTTACAGGTTCAACTAATGAAAAACTGTTTTTT	CASSFTGSTNEKLFF
TRBD2	TRBV27	-	TRBJ2-5	TGTGCCAGCAGTTTAACTAGCGGGGTTCGGAGGGTGTACTTC	CASSLTSGVRRVYF
TRBD1	TRBV5-5	-	TRBJ1-1	TGTGCCAGCACCCCACCCGGGACAGGGGACTTGAACACTGAAGCTTTCTTT	CASTPPGTGDLNTEAFF
-	TRBV29-1	-	TRBJ1-1	TGCAGCGTTGAAGATACATATCGAAGGGACACTGAAGCTTTCTTT	CSVEDTYRRDTEAFF